The next 9 T cell receptor beta chains were all read from a single sample in a study of CD8+ T cells in alopecia areata. Extraction of RNA preceded its reverse transcription into cDNA, which served as the sequencing template. TCRdb's copy holds only in-frame clones and misses some; the assay was immunoSEQ multiplex PCR. The sample has roughly 280,000 clones, 60% seen once; the top ten hold around 0.92%. Stated treatment: oral pan-JAK inhibitor, 5-10 mg twice daily. Sequences were derived from CD4+ T cells sorted from blood, sampled around week 54, from a patient treated with tofacitinib. These TCRs come from a human donor with alopecia areata.

This clone was observed a few times. The J gene is TRBJ2-6, the V gene TRBV4-2; 7 bases are shared with TRBD1. Per germline, CDR1 LGHNA and CDR2 YNFKEQ. There are 15 residues in the CDR3. V lost 3 bases, J lost 1 base, and 0 bases stayed unmatched. Written as DNA, the CDR3 is TGTGCCAGCAGCCAGACAGGGTCTGGGGCCAACGTCCTGACTTTC. Residues: CASSQTGSGANVLTF.

To note about this clone: The identical CDR3 is also encoded by other nucleotide sequences in the sample. The chain recombines TRBV9 with TRBJ2-5; D uncertain. Germline lookup yields CDR1 SGDLS and CDR2 YYNGEE. The germline V and J ends were trimmed by 0 bases and 2 bases, with 8 bases remaining between them. The CDR3 spans 14 residues. CDR3 sequence (DNA): TGTGCCAGCAGCGTAGGGCAAAGTCAAGAGACCCAGTACTTC. It specifies CASSVGQSQETQYF. Variable domain in full (rest from reference TRBV9 and TRBJ2-5): DSGVTQTPKHLITATGQRVTLRCSPRSGDLSVYWYQQSLDQGLQFLIQYYNGEERAKGNILERFSAQQFPDLHSELNLSSLELGDSALYFCASSVGQSQETQYFGPGTRLLVL.

This sequence joins TRBV25-1 and TRBJ2-3; no clear D. Germline V gene data show CDR1 as MGHDK and CDR2 as SYGVNS. V shed 1 base and J shed 1 base, with 12 bases lying between them. The CDR3 is 16 amino acids. CDR3 amino acids: CASSESNWQGTDTQYF. The CDR3 DNA follows: TGTGCCAGCAGTGAATCCAATTGGCAGGGCACAGATACGCAGTATTTT.

This clone was counted only a few times. The V and J genes are TRBV29-1 and TRBJ2-1; D is unclear. Trimming left V 3 bases short and J 5 bases short, with 11 bases between. The CDR3 has 13 amino acids. Germline lookup yields CDR1 SQVTM and CDR2 ANQGSEA. The CDR3 DNA follows: TGCAGCGTTGAGTCGGGTTTGGACAATGAGCAGTTCTTC. Protein product: CSVESGLDNEQFF.

The chain combines TRBV29-1 with TRBJ2-5, with TRBD2 identical over 7 bases. The V and J ends lost 6 bases and 2 bases, in that order; junction bases with no gene match: 6. Germline CDR1 is SQVTM and CDR2 is ANQGSEA. The CDR3 has 13 residues. CDR3 sequence reads: CSVPRAGQETQYF. The CDR3 nucleotides are TGCAGCGTCCCTCGAGCGGGGCAAGAGACCCAGTACTTC.

The chain recombines TRBV29-1 with TRBJ2-1; D remains unclear. V lost 3 bases and J 5 bases, leaving 8 bases between the germline ends. CDR1 SQVTM and CDR2 ANQGSEA come from the germline V gene. CDR3 length equals 12 residues. The CDR3 coding sequence is TGCAGCGTTGATTTGTACCACAATGAGCAGTTCTTC. Protein: CSVDLYHNEQFF.

The genes are TRBV4-1 and TRBJ1-6; unclear D gene. V was pared by 0 bases and J by 7 bases, with 10 bases between. CDR1 and CDR2 from the germline V gene are MGHRA and YSYEKL. The CDR3 consists of 15 residues. The CDR3: CASSQERVGNSPLHF. CDR3 DNA sequence: TGCGCCAGCAGCCAAGAAAGGGTGGGGAATTCACCCCTCCACTTT.

This clone has more than one count but fewer than ten. The chain is built from TRBV7-9 and TRBJ2-1, with unresolved D. The CDR3 totals 17 residues. V lost 5 bases, J lost 1 base, and 18 bases lay in between. The germline V gene encodes CDR1 SEHNR and CDR2 FQNEAQ (reference sequence). In nucleotides, the CDR3 is TGTGCCAGCAGCCAACCTGGGCGCCCCCGGTCCTACAATGAGCAGTTCTTC. Translating it yields CASSQPGRPRSYNEQFF.

The genes are TRBV9 and TRBJ2-1; D uncertain. The germline gives CDR1 SGDLS, CDR2 YYNGEE. CDR3 size: 13 residues. V was pared by 4 bases and J by 9 bases, with 14 bases between. CDR3 coding DNA: TGTGCCAGCAGCCTCAGATCCGCTCGTGAGCAGTTCTTC. Protein product: CASSLRSAREQFF.